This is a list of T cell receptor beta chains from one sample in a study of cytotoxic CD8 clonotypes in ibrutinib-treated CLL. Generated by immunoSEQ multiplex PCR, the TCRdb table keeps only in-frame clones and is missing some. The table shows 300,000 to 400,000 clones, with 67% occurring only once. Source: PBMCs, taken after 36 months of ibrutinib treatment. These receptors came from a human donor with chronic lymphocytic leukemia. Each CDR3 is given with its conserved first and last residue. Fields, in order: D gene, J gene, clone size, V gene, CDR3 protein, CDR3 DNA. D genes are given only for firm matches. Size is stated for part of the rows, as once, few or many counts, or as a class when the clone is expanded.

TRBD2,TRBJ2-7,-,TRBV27,CASSLRAGAIYEQYF,TGTGCCAGCAGTTTGCGAGCGGGAGCAATCTACGAGCAGTACTTC
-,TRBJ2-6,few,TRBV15,CATSRAGSGANVLTF,TGTGCCACCAGCAGAGCGGGATCTGGGGCCAACGTCCTGACTTTC
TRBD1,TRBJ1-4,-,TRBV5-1,CASSWRQGADEKLFF,TGCGCCAGCAGCTGGAGACAGGGGGCGGATGAAAAACTGTTTTTT
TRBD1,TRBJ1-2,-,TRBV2,CASSVQGADGYTF,TGTGCCAGCAGTGTTCAGGGGGCGGATGGCTACACCTTC
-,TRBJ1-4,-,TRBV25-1,CASGEGQLNEKLFF,TGTGCCAGCGGGGAAGGACAGCTTAATGAAAAACTGTTTTTT
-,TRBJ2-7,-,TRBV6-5,CASSLRIYEQYF,TGTGCCAGCAGTTTAAGAATTTACGAGCAGTACTTC
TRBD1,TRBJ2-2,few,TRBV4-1,CASSQESAYQGDKENTGELFF,TGCGCCAGCAGCCAAGAATCCGCCTACCAGGGGGATAAAGAGAACACCGGGGAGCTGTTTTTT
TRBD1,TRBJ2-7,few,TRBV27,CASSRQGRDVYEQYF,TGTGCCAGCAGTCGACAGGGACGAGATGTCTACGAGCAGTACTTC
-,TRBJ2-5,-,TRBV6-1,CASSEWGETQYF,TGTGCCAGCAGTGAATGGGGAGAGACCCAGTACTTC
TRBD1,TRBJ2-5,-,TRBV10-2,CASSVVRGRETQYF,TGCGCCAGCAGTGTGGTGAGGGGGCGAGAGACCCAGTACTTC
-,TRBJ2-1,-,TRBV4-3,CASSQYLRGLTLGRGYNEQFF,TGCGCCAGCAGCCAATACCTTAGGGGACTGACCCTAGGCAGGGGCTACAATGAGCAGTTCTTC
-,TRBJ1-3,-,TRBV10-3,CAISESGNTIYF,TGTGCCATCAGTGAATCGGGAAACACCATATATTTT
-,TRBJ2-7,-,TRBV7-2,CASSFGTTRYEQYF,TGTGCCAGCAGCTTCGGCACCACTCGCTACGAGCAGTACTTC
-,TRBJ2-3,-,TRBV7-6,CASSLALGEWGTDTQYF,TGTGCCAGCAGCTTAGCCTTGGGGGAGTGGGGCACAGATACGCAGTATTTT
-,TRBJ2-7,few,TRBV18,CASSPDLYYVAEQYF,TGTGCCAGCTCACCGGACCTGTACTACGTGGCCGAGCAGTACTTC
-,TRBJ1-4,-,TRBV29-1,CSVLGPFNEKLFF,TGCAGCGTTCTCGGGCCCTTTAATGAAAAACTGTTTTTT
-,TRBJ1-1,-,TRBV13,CASSPRMGPTEAFF,TGTGCCAGCAGCCCGCGAATGGGACCCACTGAAGCTTTCTTT
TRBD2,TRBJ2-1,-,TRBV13,CASSHNPLLAGGRDEQFF,TGTGCCAGCAGCCATAACCCTTTACTAGCGGGGGGGCGCGATGAGCAGTTCTTC
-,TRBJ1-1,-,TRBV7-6,CASSPGLHTEAFF,TGTGCCAGCAGCCCGGGGCTGCACACTGAAGCTTTCTTT
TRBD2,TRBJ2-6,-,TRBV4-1,CASSPFPGLAGGPGGANVLTF,TGCGCCAGCAGCCCCTTCCCGGGACTAGCGGGGGGGCCGGGAGGGGCCAACGTCCTGACTTTC
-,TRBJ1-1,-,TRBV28,CASIFHGNTEAFF,TGTGCCAGCATCTTCCACGGGAACACTGAAGCTTTCTTT
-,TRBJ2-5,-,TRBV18,CASSLRQGGETQYF,TGTGCCAGCTCTCTCAGACAGGGAGGGGAGACCCAGTACTTC
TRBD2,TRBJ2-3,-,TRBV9,CASSLTSDPTDTQYF,TGTGCCAGCAGCCTTACTAGCGACCCCACAGATACGCAGTATTTT
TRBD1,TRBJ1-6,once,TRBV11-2,CASSFGQGGSPLHF,TGTGCCAGCAGCTTCGGACAGGGAGGTTCACCCCTCCACTTT
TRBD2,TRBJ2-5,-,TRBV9,CASSSGGQETQYF,TGTGCCAGCAGCAGCGGGGGGCAAGAGACCCAGTACTTC
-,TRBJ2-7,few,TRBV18,CASSPGRGIGYEQYF,TGTGCCAGCTCACCAGGACGGGGGATAGGCTACGAGCAGTACTTC
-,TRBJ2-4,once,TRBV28,CASSWGPRNIQYF,TGTGCCAGCAGTTGGGGTCCCCGGAACATTCAGTACTTC
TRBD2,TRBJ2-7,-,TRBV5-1,CASSLAPPSGQAYEQYF,TGCGCCAGCAGCTTGGCCCCCCCTAGCGGGCAGGCCTACGAGCAGTACTTC
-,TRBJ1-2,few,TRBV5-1,CASSLGAFNYGYTF,TGCGCCAGCAGCTTGGGTGCGTTTAACTATGGCTACACCTTC
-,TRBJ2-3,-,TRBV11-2,CASSLYSTDTQYF,TGTGCCAGCAGCTTATACAGCACAGATACGCAGTATTTT
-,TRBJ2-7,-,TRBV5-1,CASSLEGRSYEQYF,TGCGCCAGCAGCTTGGAGGGACGAAGCTACGAGCAGTACTTC
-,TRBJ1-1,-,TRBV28,CASSLWVVRGTEAFF,TGTGCCAGCAGTTTATGGGTCGTCCGTGGCACTGAAGCTTTCTTT
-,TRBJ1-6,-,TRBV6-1,CASTRTGSTPLHF,TGTGCCAGCACTCGAACGGGCAGCACACCCCTCCACTTT
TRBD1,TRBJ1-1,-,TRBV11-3,CASSLGSGRPGGNEEAFF,TGTGCCAGCAGCTTAGGATCCGGCCGGCCAGGGGGCAACGAGGAAGCTTTCTTT
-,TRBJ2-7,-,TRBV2,CASSDWQLGYEQYF,TGTGCCAGCAGTGACTGGCAGCTTGGGTACGAGCAGTACTTC
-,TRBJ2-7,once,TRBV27,CASRLAGAGEQYF,TGTGCCAGCCGACTCGCAGGGGCGGGGGAGCAGTACTTC
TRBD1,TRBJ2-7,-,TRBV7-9,CASSPGTVEQYF,TGTGCCAGCAGCCCAGGGACAGTCGAGCAGTACTTC
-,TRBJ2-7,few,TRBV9,CASSVEQATAHEQYF,TGTGCCAGCAGCGTAGAGCAGGCGACAGCCCACGAGCAGTACTTC
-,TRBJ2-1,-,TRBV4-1,CASSQDPGVRVNEQFF,TGCGCCAGCAGCCAAGACCCAGGGGTACGTGTCAATGAGCAGTTCTTC
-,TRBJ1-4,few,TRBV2,CASRAPEVEEKLFF,TGTGCCAGCAGGGCCCCAGAGGTGGAGGAAAAACTGTTTTTT
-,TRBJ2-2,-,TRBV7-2,CASRLHPMVIGAGELFF,TGTGCCAGCAGATTACATCCCATGGTTATTGGTGCCGGGGAGCTGTTTTTT
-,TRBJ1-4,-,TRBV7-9,CASSRGGWDEKLFF,TGTGCCAGCAGCAGAGGCGGATGGGATGAAAAACTGTTTTTT
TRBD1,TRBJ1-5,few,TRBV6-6,CASRDRVSNQPQHF,TGTGCCAGTCGGGACAGGGTTAGCAATCAGCCCCAGCATTTT
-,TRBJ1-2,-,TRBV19,CASSIDGARVGDGYTF,TGTGCCAGTAGTATAGATGGGGCCAGAGTCGGAGATGGCTACACCTTC
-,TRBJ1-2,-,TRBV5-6,CASSLATGGANYGYTF,TGTGCCAGCAGCTTGGCGACTGGGGGAGCTAACTATGGCTACACCTTC
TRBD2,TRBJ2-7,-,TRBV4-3,CASSHTYSDWVAGYYEQYF,TGCGCCAGCAGCCATACGTACTCCGACTGGGTAGCGGGATATTACGAGCAGTACTTC
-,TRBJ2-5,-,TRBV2,CASRYRSYQETQYF,TGTGCCAGCAGATACAGGAGTTACCAAGAGACCCAGTACTTC
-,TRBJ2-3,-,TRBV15,CATRDLDTQYF,TGTGCCACCAGGGACTTAGATACGCAGTATTTT
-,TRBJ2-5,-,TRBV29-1,CSVAGGPRTQYF,TGCAGCGTTGCCGGCGGACCAAGGACCCAGTACTTC
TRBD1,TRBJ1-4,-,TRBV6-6,CASSSGTGVRKLFF,TGTGCCAGCAGTTCCGGGACAGGGGTGAGAAAACTGTTTTTT
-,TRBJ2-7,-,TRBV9,CASSGRGQDEQYF,TGTGCCAGCAGCGGACGTGGGCAGGACGAGCAGTACTTC
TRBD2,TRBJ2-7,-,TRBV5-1,CASSLSPLSGGSYEQYF,TGCGCCAGCAGCCTGTCCCCCCTGAGCGGGGGATCCTACGAGCAGTACTTC
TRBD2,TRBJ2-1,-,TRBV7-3,CASSSSGGPLTSSYNEQFF,TGTGCCAGCAGCTCTAGCGGGGGACCTTTGACGAGCTCCTACAATGAGCAGTTCTTC